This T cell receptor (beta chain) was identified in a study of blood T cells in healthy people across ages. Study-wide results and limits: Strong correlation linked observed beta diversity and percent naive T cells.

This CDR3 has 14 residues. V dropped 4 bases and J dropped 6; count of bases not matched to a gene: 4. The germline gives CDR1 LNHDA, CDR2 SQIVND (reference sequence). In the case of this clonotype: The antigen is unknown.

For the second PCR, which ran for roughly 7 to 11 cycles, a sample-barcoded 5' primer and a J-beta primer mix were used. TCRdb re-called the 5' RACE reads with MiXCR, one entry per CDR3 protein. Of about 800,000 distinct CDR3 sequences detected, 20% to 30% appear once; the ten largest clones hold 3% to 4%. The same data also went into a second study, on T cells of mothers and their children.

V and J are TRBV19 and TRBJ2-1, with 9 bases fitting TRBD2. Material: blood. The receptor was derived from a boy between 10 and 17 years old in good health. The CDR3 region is CASSRLAVGNEQFF. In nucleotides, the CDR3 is TGTGCCAGTAGTAGACTAGCGGTGGGCAATGAGCAGTTCTTC.